This T cell receptor beta chain is drawn from a study of blood T cell repertoires in COVID-19. The CDR3 contains 12 residues. Germline V gene sequence: CDR1 KGHDR, CDR2 SFDVKD. V lost 3 bases and J lost 13, with 11 bases in between. Clones were read by immunoSEQ multiplex PCR, and TCRdb kept only the in-frame ones, dropping some. The table shows over 200,000 clones, with about 90% occurring only once. The chain couples TRBV24-1 to TRBJ1-4; TRBD1 might be the D (5 bases). This clonotype was obtained from a man aged 40-49 years with active or convalescent COVID-19. The sample consisted of peripheral blood. DNA of the CDR3: TGTGCCACCAGTGATCAAAGCGGGACACTGTTTTTT. Its protein is CATSDQSGTLFF.